Included here is one T cell receptor (beta chain) sequence, with context. The PCR made use of 60 Vbeta and 13 Jbeta primers. In the original processing: In a later analysis, some 80 million unique TCR beta chains included roughly 11 million shared by two or more donors. The table came from immunoSEQ multiplex PCR; TCRdb's copy has only in-frame clones and leaves some out. The DNA gave D and trimming, while V, J and clone size come from that table. The profile shows under 150,000 clones, roughly 80% of them singletons. The data were taken from a study of cytomegalovirus exposure and HLA in healthy donors. Trimming removed 1 base from V and 5 bases from J, with 9 bases in between. Germline V gene sequence: CDR1 SGDLS, CDR2 YYNGEE. This CDR3 is 14 amino acids long.

The chain is built from TRBV9 and TRBJ1-4; D remains unclear. Sequenced: PBMCs. The TCR sequence derives from a boy aged 2 to 9 in good health and CMV-seronegative. CDR3 protein: CASSVPGMNEKLFF. CDR3 DNA sequence: TGTGCCAGCAGCGTACCAGGCATGAATGAAAAACTGTTTTTT.